This is a list of T cell receptor beta chains from one sample in a study of shared clonotypes between healthy human individuals. Profiled with immunoSEQ multiplex PCR; TCRdb holds only in-frame clones, not every one. This table has more than 400,000 clones, about 78% appearing once. Sequenced input: PBMCs. The receptor source for this set is a woman in her thirties or forties in good health. Some clones in this sample may be carry-over from other donors' samples. The CDR3 runs from the conserved cysteine through the conserved F or W. D genes are given only for firm matches. Clone size is shown for a subset of rows, as once, few, many or a class of expanded clone.

>TRBJ1-1|TRBV18|-|few
CASTRTGNTEAFF
TGTGCCAGCACCAGGACGGGGAACACTGAAGCTTTCTTT
>TRBJ2-7|TRBV18|-|-
CASSPTGPSYEQYF
TGTGCCAGCTCACCAACAGGTCCATCCTACGAGCAGTACTTC
>TRBJ2-1|TRBV29-1|TRBD1|few
CSVELGRGLNFYEQFF
TGCAGCGTTGAATTAGGCAGGGGGCTCAATTTTTATGAGCAGTTCTTC
>TRBJ2-5|TRBV29-1|TRBD1|-
CSVVRPRGLETQYF
TGCAGCGTTGTACGTCCCAGGGGGCTAGAGACCCAGTACTTC
>TRBJ2-3|TRBV9|-|-
CASSAIAGSTDTQYF
TGTGCCAGCAGCGCGATCGCCGGTAGCACAGATACGCAGTATTTT
>TRBJ1-2|TRBV28|-|many
CASLDFPGTRKGYTF
TGTGCCAGCCTCGATTTCCCCGGGACGAGAAAAGGCTACACCTTC
>TRBJ2-1|TRBV7-9|-|-
CASSPSLAAMQYNEQFF
TGTGCCAGCAGCCCGTCTTTAGCTGCGATGCAATACAATGAGCAGTTCTTC
>TRBJ1-2|TRBV4-3|TRBD1|-
CASSHSDRDYGYTF
TGCGCCAGCAGCCACTCGGACAGGGACTATGGCTACACCTTC
>TRBJ2-1|TRBV5-4|-|many
CASSLGRRNRYNEQFF
TGTGCCAGCAGCTTGGGAAGGCGGAACCGATACAATGAGCAGTTCTTC
>TRBJ2-7|TRBV11-2|-|-
CASSLAVGGSPEQYF
TGTGCCAGCAGCTTAGCTGTTGGAGGTTCCCCCGAGCAGTACTTC
>TRBJ1-1|TRBV19|-|-
CASSITGARTEAFF
TGTGCCAGTAGTATTACGGGGGCGCGAACTGAAGCTTTCTTT
>TRBJ2-5|TRBV27|TRBD2|-
CASSLSPRGGAETQYF
TGTGCCAGCAGTTTATCCCCCCGGGGGGGAGCTGAGACCCAGTACTTC
>TRBJ1-4|TRBV5-1|-|-
CASRAQGRTNEKLFF
TGCGCCAGCAGGGCCCAGGGGCGGACTAATGAAAAACTGTTTTTT
>TRBJ2-3|TRBV5-1|-|-
CASSLEGVGTDTQYF
TGCGCCAGCAGCTTGGAAGGGGTGGGTACAGATACGCAGTATTTT
>TRBJ2-1|TRBV6-5|-|-
CASRRPGPYNEQFF
TGTGCCAGCAGACGACCGGGACCCTACAATGAGCAGTTCTTC
>TRBJ1-2|TRBV13|TRBD1|-
CASSLVRGSQANYGYTF
TGTGCCAGCAGCTTGGTCAGGGGGTCCCAGGCTAACTATGGCTACACCTTC
>TRBJ2-7|TRBV19|-|-
CASSIVPGSYEQYF
TGTGCCAGTAGTATAGTGCCGGGCTCCTACGAGCAGTACTTC
>TRBJ2-5|TRBV13|-|-
CASSRWDRETQYF
TGTGCCAGCAGCCGCTGGGACCGAGAGACCCAGTACTTC
>TRBJ2-3|TRBV18|-|-
CASSPRNGASPDTQYF
TGTGCCAGCTCACCAAGGAATGGGGCTAGCCCAGATACGCAGTATTTT
>TRBJ2-3|TRBV7-6|-|once
CASSAATSTDTQYF
TGTGCCAGCAGCGCAGCCACTAGCACAGATACGCAGTATTTT
>TRBJ2-5|TRBV5-1|TRBD2|-
CASTRTSGQETQYF
TGCGCCAGCACCCGAACTAGCGGCCAAGAGACCCAGTACTTC
>TRBJ2-1|TRBV11-2|TRBD2|-
CASSSKGLAWNEQFF
TGTGCCAGCAGTTCCAAGGGACTAGCGTGGAATGAGCAGTTCTTC
>TRBJ2-1|TRBV6-5|TRBD2|-
CASSVRSGSLNEQFF
TGTGCCAGCAGTGTCCGTAGCGGGAGTTTGAATGAGCAGTTCTTC
>TRBJ2-7|TRBV4-2|TRBD1|-
CASSQEWTGIHEQYF
TGTGCCAGCAGCCAAGAGTGGACAGGGATCCACGAGCAGTACTTC
>TRBJ1-1|TRBV30|-|-
CAWSRNTEAFF
TGTGCCTGGAGTAGGAACACTGAAGCTTTCTTT
>TRBJ1-2|TRBV9|TRBD1|-
CASSPTTGSNYGYTF
TGTGCCAGCAGCCCAACGACAGGGAGTAACTATGGCTACACCTTC
>TRBJ2-3|TRBV18|TRBD2|-
CASSSGLAGVSDTQYF
TGTGCCAGCTCTTCCGGACTAGCGGGAGTGTCAGATACGCAGTATTTT
>TRBJ2-1|TRBV6-4|TRBD1|many
CASSEGTGDYNEQFF
TGTGCCAGCAGTGAAGGGACAGGGGACTACAATGAGCAGTTCTTC
>TRBJ2-1|TRBV2|-|-
CASSLSLNNEQFF
TGTGCCAGCAGCCTAAGCCTGAACAATGAGCAGTTCTTC
>TRBJ1-5|TRBV19|-|-
CASSILGEGSQPQHF
TGTGCCAGTAGTATATTGGGAGAAGGTAGTCAGCCCCAGCATTTT
>TRBJ2-1|TRBV11-3|TRBD2|-
CASSLGLAGTNEQFF
TGTGCCAGCAGCTTAGGGCTAGCGGGTACCAATGAGCAGTTCTTC
>TRBJ2-7|TRBV6-4|-|once
CANTHEQYF
TGTGCCAATACCCACGAGCAGTACTTC